Below, one TCR beta chain is given with its context. V lost 6 bases to trimming and J lost 4 bases, with 15 bases between them. The germline CDR1 and CDR2 sequences are MDHEN and SYDVKM. The CDR3 is 14 amino acids. The data stem from a study of OX40 agonist ivuxolimab in advanced cancers. Overall study context: Dose-escalation patients suffered from hepatocellular carcinoma, melanoma, renal cell or head and neck cancer. Cohort: around 83% men, mean age roughly 60, aged about 23 to 80.

Sequencing used immunoSEQ multiplex PCR; TCRdb keeps in-frame clones, though not all of them. The sample shows some 59,000 clones, under 90% of them seen only once. The sequencing used CD4+ or CD8+ T cells sorted from blood, collected in a trial of the OX40 agonist ivuxolimab. V gene TRBV28 combines with J gene TRBJ2-5, with D perhaps matching TRBD2 (6 bases). This receptor was taken from an adult with an advanced solid tumor such as melanoma, head and neck, liver or kidney cancer. The CDR3 DNA follows: TGTGCCAGCAGCCGGGGGTCTAGACCAGAGACCCAGTACTTC. Protein sequence: CASSRGSRPETQYF.